This TCR beta chain comes out of a study of CD8+ T cells in alopecia areata. Study as a whole: It was oral tofacitinib, at 5 to 10 mg twice daily, that treated patients received. Tofacitinib dosing lasted 6 to 18 months, which was then followed by 6 months off drug.

Remarks on this clone: The antigen remains undetermined.

Broader study findings: Clonality was higher in lesional than normal scalp, especially in alopecia totalis/universalis.

Extracted RNA was reverse transcribed into cDNA, the sequencing template. Clones were sequenced by immunoSEQ multiplex PCR, and TCRdb holds only the in-frame ones, with some missing. The table includes some 170,000 clones, about 60% detected once. Germline CDR1 reads SNHLY; CDR2 reads FYNNEI. This CDR3 comprises 17 residues. V lost 3 bases to trimming and J lost 0 bases, with 12 bases between them. The source was CD4+ T cells sorted from blood, collected at week 0. The sequence was collected from a human donor with alopecia areata. This sequence joins TRBV2 and TRBJ2-6; a weak D match, TRBD1 (6 bases). The CDR3 coding sequence is TGTGCCAGCAGTGAGACAGGCCCAGCCTCTGGGGCCAACGTCCTGACTTTC. Encoded protein: CASSETGPASGANVLTF.